This TCR beta chain was recovered during a study of blood T cell repertoires in COVID-19. Original handling: Reference gene primer amplification in the assay estimated nucleated cell counts. The data were produced by immunoSEQ multiplex PCR, yet TCRdb's version contains in-frame clones alone and is incomplete. Clone size and the V and J calls come from that table; the DNA yielded D and trimming. The table has about 140,000 clones, 70% to 80% seen once. CDR3 size: 17 residues. Trimming took 3 bases from V and 2 from J; bases not matched to a gene: 10. Germline V gene lookup returns CDR1 SGHTA and CDR2 FQGTGA.

The J gene is TRBJ2-3, the V gene TRBV7-3; 8 bases line up with TRBD2. This TCR derives from a woman of 80 years or more with active or convalescent COVID-19. Sequenced material: peripheral blood. The chain's CDR3 is CASSFRGGAGDTDTQYF. For the CDR3, the DNA is TGTGCCAGCAGCTTCCGAGGGGGAGCGGGGGACACAGATACGCAGTATTTT.